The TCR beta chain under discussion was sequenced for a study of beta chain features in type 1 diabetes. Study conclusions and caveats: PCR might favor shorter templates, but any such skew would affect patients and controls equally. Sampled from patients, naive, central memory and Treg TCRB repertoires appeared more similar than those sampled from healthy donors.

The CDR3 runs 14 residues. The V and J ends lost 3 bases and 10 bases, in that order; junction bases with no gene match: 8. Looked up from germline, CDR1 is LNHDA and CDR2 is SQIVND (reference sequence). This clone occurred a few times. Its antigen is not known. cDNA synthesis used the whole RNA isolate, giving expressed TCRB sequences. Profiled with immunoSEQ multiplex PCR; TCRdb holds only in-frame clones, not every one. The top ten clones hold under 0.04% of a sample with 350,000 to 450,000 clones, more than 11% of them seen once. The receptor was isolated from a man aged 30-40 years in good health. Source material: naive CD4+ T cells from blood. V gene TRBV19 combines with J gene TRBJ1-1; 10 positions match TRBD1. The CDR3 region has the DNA TGTGCCAGTAGTATTGATGTGGGACAGGGGAGAGCTTTCTTT. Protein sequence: CASSIDVGQGRAFF. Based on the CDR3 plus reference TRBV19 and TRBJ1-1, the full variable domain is DGGITQSPKYLFRKEGQNVTLSCEQNLNHDAMYWYRQDPGQGLRLIYYSQIVNDFQKGDIAEGYSVSREKKESFPLTVTSAQKNPTAFYLCASSIDVGQGRAFFGQGTRLTVV.